This record concerns one T cell receptor (beta chain) sequence. This clonotype was observed many times. Its antigen is not yet known. Base qualities are missing; no much larger clone stands one base away. Sequencing used an Illumina NovaSeq 6000. cDNA libraries for TCRalpha and TCRbeta were prepared by 5'RACE using constant-segment primers, with sample barcodes and unique molecular identifiers added. Trizol reagent was used to extract RNA from every sample. Libraries were amplified in two PCR steps, with a second sample barcode and Illumina TruSeq adapters added in the second step. Sequencing of the libraries was done on an Illumina NovaSeq, producing 2 x 150 bp paired-end reads. The original methods were these. The reads were demultiplexed and collapsed into UMI-guided consensus sequences using migec v1.2.7. Using mixcr v2.1.11, UMI consensuses were aligned to TRA and TRB V and J templates and then assembled into clonotypes. Clonotypes were classified as expanded or contracted when called significant by both edgeR and NoisET, with noise models trained on biological replicates. For edgeR calls, a false discovery rate-adjusted p below 0.01 and a log2 fold-change threshold of 1 were applied. As an exploratory analysis of dynamics, max-normalized trajectories of the 1000 most abundant clonotypes were examined with PCA combined with hierarchical clustering. Separately sequenced CD4+ and CD8+ repertoires were used to assign a CD4 or CD8 phenotype to each responding clone. TCRdb handled the public reads itself, with Q25 trimming in fastp and clone calling in MiXCR, and kept productive beta chains. Rows merge per CDR3 protein into single entries with the most common DNA and genes. What appears here as the V and J calls and clone size reflects TCRdb's work, not the paper's. The sample table holds under 550,000 distinct CDR3 sequences, of which roughly 18% were seen once. Jointly, the top ten make up 20% to 25% of the sample.

Ficoll-Paque density gradient centrifugation was the method used to isolate PBMCs. The data stem from a study of T-cell memory formation after mild COVID-19 (dated by TCRdb to 2020 to 2023). Regarding the research as a whole: Most TCR sequence clusters were specific to one of the two donors. In a couple of donors, T-cell clones that expanded and contracted after mild COVID-19 were tracked by sequencing TCRalpha and TCRbeta repertoires over time. The cohort comprised two young, previously healthy adult volunteers, one female and one male.

Summary of the overall study and its limitations: Clones that contracted from day 15 to 85 showed balanced CD4/CD8 phenotypes, whereas a second wave of clones that expanded from day 15 to 37 leaned towards CD4+. Only two mild cases were covered by the study, and larger cohorts that include severe cases with pre-infection samples were considered necessary. Whether the second-wave clones peaking on day 37 were SARS-CoV-2 specific was not confirmed. Contracting CD4+ clones were found mainly in CM and EM memory subsets, while CD8+ clones were enriched in EMRA. Some responding clones were detected in pre-infection memory, which suggested that pre-existing cross-reactive memory T cells had joined the SARS-CoV-2 response.

The clonotype comes from a man aged 18 to 29 who had mild COVID-19 (a few samples of this study predate the infection). The sample titles of this study are shuffled in the database, so cell type and time point are left out; the donor was told from shared clones. Sequenced input: PBMCs or a T cell subset sorted from them (not recorded which).

At the DNA level, the sequence is TGTGCCAGCAGCTTGACGCAGGGTGGCGAAAAACTGTTTTTT. This yields the protein CASSLTQGGEKLFF. This chain joins TRBV5-5 to TRBJ1-4; a tentative D match to TRBD1 spans 5 bases. V and J lose 1 base and 8 bases, and a span of 12 bases separates them. From its cysteine to its phenylalanine, the CDR3 spans 14 amino acids. Only CDR3 DNA is held: 42 bases, read in frame from base 1. CDR1 and CDR2 (SGHKS, YYEKEE) derive from the germline V gene (reference sequence).